Listed below are T cell receptor beta chains from one sample, sequenced in a study of lymphopenia after photon versus proton radiotherapy. The table came from immunoSEQ multiplex PCR; TCRdb's copy has only in-frame clones and leaves some out. The data show 75,000 to 90,000 clones, with 83% seen just once and about 1.3% held by the top ten. Here the sequenced sample was peripheral blood, taken from a patient treated with proton-based radiotherapy. These receptors were taken from a man aged 55-75 years with pancreatic cancer. Both conserved end residues are part of each CDR3. A D gene is named only where the DNA matches it firmly. The listing skips clone size in some rows; elsewhere it reads once, few, many or a size class.

size: .
D: .
V: TRBV5-1
J: TRBJ2-5
CDR3: CASGFGPETQYF
DNA: TGCGCCAGCGGGTTTGGGCCTGAGACCCAGTACTTC

size: .
D: TRBD1
V: TRBV6-6
J: TRBJ1-5
CDR3: CASSSQGTGGVQPQHF
DNA: TGTGCCAGCAGTTCCCAAGGGACAGGGGGCGTTCAGCCCCAGCATTTT

size: .
D: TRBD1
V: TRBV28
J: TRBJ2-3
CDR3: CASRTGGRTDTQYF
DNA: TGTGCCAGCAGAACAGGGGGCCGCACAGATACGCAGTATTTT

size: .
D: TRBD2
V: TRBV10-3
J: TRBJ2-1
CDR3: CATKLAGSYNEQFF
DNA: TGTGCCACAAAACTAGCGGGGTCCTACAATGAGCAGTTCTTC

size: .
D: .
V: TRBV5-1
J: TRBJ2-1
CDR3: CASSLVGISTNSHGEFF
DNA: TGCGCCAGCAGCTTGGTTGGGATTTCAACGAACAGCCACGGGGAGTTCTTC

size: .
D: .
V: TRBV7-3
J: TRBJ2-1
CDR3: CASSSRSYNEQFF
DNA: TGTGCCAGCAGCTCCCGGTCCTACAATGAGCAGTTCTTC

size: .
D: .
V: TRBV27
J: TRBJ1-1
CDR3: CASRPTGRGMNTEAFF
DNA: TGTGCCAGCAGACCAACAGGGCGGGGGATGAACACTGAAGCTTTCTTT

size: few
D: TRBD2
V: TRBV28
J: TRBJ2-3
CDR3: CASSLLAGSTDTQYF
DNA: TGTGCCAGCAGTTTACTAGCGGGGAGCACAGATACGCAGTATTTT

size: .
D: TRBD1
V: TRBV18
J: TRBJ2-1
CDR3: CASSPRQGEFNEQFF
DNA: TGTGCCAGCTCACCCCGACAGGGGGAGTTTAATGAGCAGTTCTTC

size: .
D: .
V: TRBV11-3
J: TRBJ1-1
CDR3: CASSLNGGNTEAFF
DNA: TGTGCCAGCAGCTTAAATGGCGGGAACACTGAAGCTTTCTTT

size: .
D: TRBD1
V: TRBV27
J: TRBJ1-5
CDR3: CASSSRMTGEYSNQPQHF
DNA: TGTGCCAGCAGTTCGAGGATGACAGGGGAATATAGCAATCAGCCCCAGCATTTT

size: .
D: TRBD1
V: TRBV10-3
J: TRBJ2-3
CDR3: CAISKGQPSTDTQYF
DNA: TGTGCCATCAGTAAGGGACAGCCTAGCACAGATACGCAGTATTTT

size: .
D: TRBD2
V: TRBV19
J: TRBJ2-1
CDR3: CASSRGLAGGLYNEQFF
DNA: TGTGCCAGTAGTCGAGGACTAGCGGGAGGACTTTACAATGAGCAGTTCTTC

size: .
D: .
V: TRBV5-1
J: TRBJ1-1
CDR3: CASSLGTRTEAFF
DNA: TGCGCCAGCAGCTTGGGGACTCGCACTGAAGCTTTCTTT

size: .
D: TRBD1
V: TRBV28
J: TRBJ2-1
CDR3: CASSFSGTGLREQFF
DNA: TGTGCCAGCAGTTTTTCCGGGACAGGGTTACGGGAGCAGTTCTTC

size: .
D: .
V: TRBV15
J: TRBJ1-4
CDR3: CATSREGGAATNEKLFF
DNA: TGTGCCACCAGCAGAGAGGGGGGGGCGGCAACTAATGAAAAACTGTTTTTT

size: few
D: .
V: TRBV5-6
J: TRBJ2-7
CDR3: CASSPRGFEQYF
DNA: TGTGCCAGCAGCCCGAGAGGCTTCGAGCAGTACTTC

size: .
D: .
V: TRBV7-9
J: TRBJ2-5
CDR3: CASSPRGGGYQETQYF
DNA: TGTGCCAGCAGCCCTCGGGGAGGGGGGTACCAAGAGACCCAGTACTTC

size: .
D: .
V: TRBV19
J: TRBJ2-2
CDR3: CASSILGGRNTGELFF
DNA: TGTGCCAGTAGTATTCTCGGGGGGCGCAACACCGGGGAGCTGTTTTTT

size: .
D: .
V: TRBV2
J: TRBJ1-1
CDR3: CASRADGSEAFF
DNA: TGTGCCAGCAGAGCGGACGGATCCGAAGCTTTCTTT

size: .
D: .
V: TRBV28
J: TRBJ1-1
CDR3: CASSLLLGSSTEAFF
DNA: TGTGCCAGCAGTTTACTTCTGGGCTCGAGCACTGAAGCTTTCTTT

size: once
D: .
V: TRBV28
J: TRBJ2-3
CDR3: CASNMGTDTQYF
DNA: TGTGCCAGCAACATGGGTACAGATACGCAGTATTTT

size: .
D: TRBD1
V: TRBV5-6
J: TRBJ2-7
CDR3: CASSPRTGPYEQYF
DNA: TGTGCCAGCAGCCCTCGGACAGGACCCTACGAGCAGTACTTC

size: .
D: .
V: TRBV6-5
J: TRBJ1-1
CDR3: CASSYGRSPITEAFF
DNA: TGTGCCAGCAGTTACGGGCGCTCCCCCATTACCGAAGCTTTCTTT

size: few
D: .
V: TRBV7-9
J: TRBJ2-7
CDR3: CASSHVTGEQYF
DNA: TGTGCCAGCAGCCACGTCACAGGCGAGCAGTACTTC

size: .
D: .
V: TRBV27
J: TRBJ1-1
CDR3: CASIKQGGTEAFF
DNA: TGTGCCAGCATTAAGCAGGGTGGCACTGAAGCTTTCTTT

size: .
D: .
V: TRBV15
J: TRBJ1-1
CDR3: CATSRDRASEAFF
DNA: TGTGCCACCAGCAGAGATAGGGCTTCTGAAGCTTTCTTT

size: .
D: .
V: TRBV19
J: TRBJ2-7
CDR3: CASSIETAYEQYF
DNA: TGTGCCAGTAGTATTGAGACAGCCTACGAGCAGTACTTC

size: .
D: TRBD2
V: TRBV2
J: TRBJ2-7
CDR3: CASSDRRGSYEQYF
DNA: TGTGCCAGCAGTGACAGGCGCGGGAGCTACGAGCAGTACTTC

size: .
D: .
V: TRBV7-9
J: TRBJ2-7
CDR3: CASSLGGSEQYF
DNA: TGTGCCAGCAGCTTAGGGGGAAGCGAGCAGTACTTC

size: .
D: .
V: TRBV19
J: TRBJ2-2
CDR3: CASSIGGTTGELFF
DNA: TGTGCCAGTAGTATAGGGGGAACGACCGGGGAGCTGTTTTTT

size: .
D: .
V: TRBV11-3
J: TRBJ2-5
CDR3: CASRGRQETQYF
DNA: TGTGCCAGCAGAGGACGGCAAGAGACCCAGTACTTC

size: .
D: .
V: TRBV18
J: TRBJ1-1
CDR3: CASSQLGKNTEAFF
DNA: TGTGCCAGCTCCCAGTTAGGGAAGAACACTGAAGCTTTCTTT

size: .
D: .
V: TRBV28
J: TRBJ1-5
CDR3: CASSLTGGAQPQHF
DNA: TGTGCCAGCAGTTTAACCGGGGGCGCGCAGCCCCAGCATTTT